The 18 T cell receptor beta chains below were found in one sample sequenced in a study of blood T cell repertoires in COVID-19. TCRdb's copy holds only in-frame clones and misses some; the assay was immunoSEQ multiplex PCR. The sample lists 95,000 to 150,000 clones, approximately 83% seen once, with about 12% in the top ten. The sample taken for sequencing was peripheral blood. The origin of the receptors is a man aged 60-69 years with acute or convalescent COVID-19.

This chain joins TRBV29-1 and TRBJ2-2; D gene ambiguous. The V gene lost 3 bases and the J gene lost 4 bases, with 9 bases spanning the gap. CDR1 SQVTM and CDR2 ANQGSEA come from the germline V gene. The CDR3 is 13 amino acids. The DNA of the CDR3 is TGCAGCGTTGATTTTCCGGGCACCGGGGAGCTGTTTTTT. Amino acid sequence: CSVDFPGTGELFF.

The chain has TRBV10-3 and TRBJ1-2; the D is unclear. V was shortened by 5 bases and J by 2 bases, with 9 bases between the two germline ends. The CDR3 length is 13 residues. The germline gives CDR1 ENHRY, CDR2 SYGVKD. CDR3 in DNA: TGTGCCATCAGTTCTGGGAGGAACTATGGCTACACCTTC. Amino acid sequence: CAISSGRNYGYTF.

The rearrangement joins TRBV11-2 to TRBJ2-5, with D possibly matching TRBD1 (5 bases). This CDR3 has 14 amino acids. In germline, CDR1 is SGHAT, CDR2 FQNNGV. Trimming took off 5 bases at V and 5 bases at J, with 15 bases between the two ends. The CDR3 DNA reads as TGTGCCAGCAGCCGCGCAGGGTATCGGGAGACCCAGTACTTC. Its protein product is CASSRAGYRETQYF.

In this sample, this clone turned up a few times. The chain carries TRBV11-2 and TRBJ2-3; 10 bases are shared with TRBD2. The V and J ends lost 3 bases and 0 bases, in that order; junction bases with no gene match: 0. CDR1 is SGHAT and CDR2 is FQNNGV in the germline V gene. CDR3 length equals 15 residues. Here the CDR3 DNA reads TGTGCCAGCAGCTTGGGACTAGCGAGCACAGATACGCAGTATTTT. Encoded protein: CASSLGLASTDTQYF.

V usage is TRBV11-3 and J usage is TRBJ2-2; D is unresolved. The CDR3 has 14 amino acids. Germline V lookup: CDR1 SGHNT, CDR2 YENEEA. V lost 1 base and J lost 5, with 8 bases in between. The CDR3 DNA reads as TGTGCCAGCAGCTTAGGTCGGTCAACCGGGGAGCTGTTTTTT. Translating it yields CASSLGRSTGELFF.

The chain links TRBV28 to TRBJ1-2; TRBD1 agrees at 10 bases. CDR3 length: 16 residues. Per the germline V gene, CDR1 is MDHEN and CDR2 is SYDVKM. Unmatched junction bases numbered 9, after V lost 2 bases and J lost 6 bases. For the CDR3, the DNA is TGTGCCAGCAGTTTACTTGGACAGGGGGGCGTGCATGGCTACACCTTC. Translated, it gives CASSLLGQGGVHGYTF.

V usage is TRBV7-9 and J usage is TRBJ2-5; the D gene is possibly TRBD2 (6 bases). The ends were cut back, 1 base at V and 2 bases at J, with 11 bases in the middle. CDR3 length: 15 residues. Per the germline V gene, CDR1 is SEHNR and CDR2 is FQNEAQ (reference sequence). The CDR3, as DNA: TGTGCCAGCAGCTTAGGGTGGGGGGAACAAGAGACCCAGTACTTC. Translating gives CASSLGWGEQETQYF.

The CDR3: CASKTDREYQPQHF. The CDR3 nucleotides are TGTGCCAGCAAGACGGACAGGGAGTATCAGCCCCAGCATTTT. The V call is TRBV2, the J call TRBJ1-5; the match to TRBD1 covers 8 bases. This CDR3 spans 14 amino acids. The junction had 7 bases not matched to a gene; V was cut back by 7 bases and J by 5 bases. Germline V gene data show CDR1 as SNHLY and CDR2 as FYNNEI.

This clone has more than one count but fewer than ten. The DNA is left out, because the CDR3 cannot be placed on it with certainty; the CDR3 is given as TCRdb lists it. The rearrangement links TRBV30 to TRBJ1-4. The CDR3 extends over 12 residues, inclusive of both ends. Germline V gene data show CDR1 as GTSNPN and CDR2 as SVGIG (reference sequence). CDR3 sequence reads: CAWSVGSGIRFF.

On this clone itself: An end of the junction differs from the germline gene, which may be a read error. Written as DNA, the CDR3 is TGCCCCAGGGGATCCTCGGTCACAGATACGCAGTATTTT. This translates into CPRGSSVTDTQYF. This sequence joins TRBV24-1 and TRBJ2-3, with D tentatively TRBD1 (6 bases). There are 13 residues in the CDR3. Germline-derived CDR1 and CDR2 are KGHDR and SFDVKD.

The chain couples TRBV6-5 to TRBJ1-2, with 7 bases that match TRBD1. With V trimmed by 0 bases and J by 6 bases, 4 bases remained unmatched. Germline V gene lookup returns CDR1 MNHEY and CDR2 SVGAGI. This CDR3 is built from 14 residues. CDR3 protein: CASSYSSGGNGYTF. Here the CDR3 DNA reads TGTGCCAGCAGTTACTCGTCAGGGGGGAATGGCTACACCTTC.

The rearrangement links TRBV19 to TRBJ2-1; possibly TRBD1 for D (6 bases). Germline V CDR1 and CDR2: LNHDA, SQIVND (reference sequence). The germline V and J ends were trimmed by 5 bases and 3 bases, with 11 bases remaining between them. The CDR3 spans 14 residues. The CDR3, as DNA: TGTGCCAGTAGTTCAAGGGGGTTCTACAATGAGCAGTTCTTC. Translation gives CASSSRGFYNEQFF.

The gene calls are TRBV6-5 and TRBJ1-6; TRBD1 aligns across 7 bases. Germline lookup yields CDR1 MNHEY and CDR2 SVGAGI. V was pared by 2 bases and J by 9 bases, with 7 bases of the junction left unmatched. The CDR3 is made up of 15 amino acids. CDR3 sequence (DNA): TGTGCCAGCAGTTACACCCCGGGACAGCTTTCACCCCTCCACTTT. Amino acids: CASSYTPGQLSPLHF.

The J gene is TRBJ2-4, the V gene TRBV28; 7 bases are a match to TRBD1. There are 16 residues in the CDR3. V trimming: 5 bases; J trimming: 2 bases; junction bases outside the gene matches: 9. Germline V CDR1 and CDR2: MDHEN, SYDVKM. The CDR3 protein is CASSNLGGRTKNIQYF. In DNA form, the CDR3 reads TGTGCCAGCAGTAACCTAGGGGGCCGGACCAAAAACATTCAGTACTTC.

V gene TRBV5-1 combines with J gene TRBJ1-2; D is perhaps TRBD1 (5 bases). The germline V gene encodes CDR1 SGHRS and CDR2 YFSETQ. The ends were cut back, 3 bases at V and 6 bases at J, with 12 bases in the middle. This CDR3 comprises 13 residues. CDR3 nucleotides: TGCGCCAGCAGCTCCCAGGGATTAGATGGCTACACCTTC. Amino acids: CASSSQGLDGYTF. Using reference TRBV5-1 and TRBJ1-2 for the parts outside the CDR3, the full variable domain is KAGVTQTPRYLIKTRGQQVTLSCSPISGHRSVSWYQQTPGQGLQFLFEYFSETQRNKGNFPGRFSGRQFSNSRSEMNVSTLELGDSALYLCASSSQGLDGYTFGSGTRLTVV.

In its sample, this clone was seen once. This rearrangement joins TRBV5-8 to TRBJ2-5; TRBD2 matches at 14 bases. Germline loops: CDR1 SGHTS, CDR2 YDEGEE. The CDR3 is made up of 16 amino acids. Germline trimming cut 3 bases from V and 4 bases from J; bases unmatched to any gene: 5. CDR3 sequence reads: CASSSGLAGAGETQYF. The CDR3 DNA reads TGTGCCAGCAGCTCGGGACTAGCGGGGGCTGGAGAGACCCAGTACTTC.

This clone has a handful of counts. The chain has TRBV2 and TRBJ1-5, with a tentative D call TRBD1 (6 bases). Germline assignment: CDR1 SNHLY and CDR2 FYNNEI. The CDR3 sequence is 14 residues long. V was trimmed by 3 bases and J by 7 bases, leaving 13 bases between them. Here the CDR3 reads CASSEGANGQPQHF. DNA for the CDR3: TGTGCCAGCAGTGAGGGGGCGAACGGGCAGCCCCAGCATTTT. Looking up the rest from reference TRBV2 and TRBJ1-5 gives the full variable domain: EPEVTQTPSHQVTQMGQEVILRCVPISNHLYFYWYRQILGQKVEFLVSFYNNEISEKSEIFDDQFSVERPDGSNFTLKIRSTKLEDSAMYFCASSEGANGQPQHFGDGTRLSIL.

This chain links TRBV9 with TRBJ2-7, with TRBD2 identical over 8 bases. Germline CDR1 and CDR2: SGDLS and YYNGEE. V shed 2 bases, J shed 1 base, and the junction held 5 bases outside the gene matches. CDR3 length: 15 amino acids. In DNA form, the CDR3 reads TGTGCCAGCAGCGTTTGGGCTAGCGGGTCCTACGAGCAGTACTTC. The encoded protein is CASSVWASGSYEQYF.